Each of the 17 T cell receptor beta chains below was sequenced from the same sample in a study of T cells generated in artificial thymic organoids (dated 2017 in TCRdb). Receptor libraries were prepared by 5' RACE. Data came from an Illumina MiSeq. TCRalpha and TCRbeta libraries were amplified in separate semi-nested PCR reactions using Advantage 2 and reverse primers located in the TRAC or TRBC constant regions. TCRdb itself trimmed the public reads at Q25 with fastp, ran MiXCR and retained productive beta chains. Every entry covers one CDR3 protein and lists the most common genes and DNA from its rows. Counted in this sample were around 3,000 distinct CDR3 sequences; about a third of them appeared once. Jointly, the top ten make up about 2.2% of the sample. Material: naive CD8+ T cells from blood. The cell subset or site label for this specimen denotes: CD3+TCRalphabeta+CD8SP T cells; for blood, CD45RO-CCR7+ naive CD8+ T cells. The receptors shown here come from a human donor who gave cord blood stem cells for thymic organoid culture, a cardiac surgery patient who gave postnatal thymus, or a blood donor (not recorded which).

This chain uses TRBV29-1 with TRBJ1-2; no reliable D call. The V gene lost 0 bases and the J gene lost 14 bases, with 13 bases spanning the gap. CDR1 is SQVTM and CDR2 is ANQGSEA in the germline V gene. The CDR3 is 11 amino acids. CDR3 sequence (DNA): TGCAGCGTTGAAGATCGAACGTCGGAAACCTTC. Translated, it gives CSVEDRTSETF.

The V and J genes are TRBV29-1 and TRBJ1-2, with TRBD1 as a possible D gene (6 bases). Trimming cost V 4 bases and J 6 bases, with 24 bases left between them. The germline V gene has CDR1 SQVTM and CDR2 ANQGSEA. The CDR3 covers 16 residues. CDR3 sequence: CSVVKAGETHRNGYTF. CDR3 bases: TGCAGCGTTGTGAAGGCAGGGGAGACCCATAGGAATGGCTACACCTTC.

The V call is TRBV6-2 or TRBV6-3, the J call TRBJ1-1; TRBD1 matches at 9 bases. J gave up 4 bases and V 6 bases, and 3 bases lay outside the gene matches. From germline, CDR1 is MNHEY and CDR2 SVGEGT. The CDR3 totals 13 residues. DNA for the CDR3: TGTGCCAGCAGACGGGACAGGGCCACTGAAGCTTTCTTT. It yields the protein CASRRDRATEAFF.

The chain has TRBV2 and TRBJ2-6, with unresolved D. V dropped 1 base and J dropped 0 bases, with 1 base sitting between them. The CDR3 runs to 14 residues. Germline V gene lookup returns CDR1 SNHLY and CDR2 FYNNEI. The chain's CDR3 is CASSEDSGANVLTF. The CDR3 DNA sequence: TGTGCCAGCAGTGAAGACTCTGGGGCCAACGTCCTGACTTTC.

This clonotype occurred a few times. This chain's CDR3 is CASSSGSLTYEQYF. CDR3 DNA: TGCGCCAGCAGTAGCGGGAGTTTAACCTACGAGCAGTACTTC. This chain joins TRBV5-1 and TRBJ2-7, with 9 bases matching TRBD2. This CDR3 region has 14 residues. Trimming removed 5 bases from V and 2 bases from J; junction bases left unmatched: 5. Per the germline V gene, CDR1 is SGHRS and CDR2 is YFSETQ.

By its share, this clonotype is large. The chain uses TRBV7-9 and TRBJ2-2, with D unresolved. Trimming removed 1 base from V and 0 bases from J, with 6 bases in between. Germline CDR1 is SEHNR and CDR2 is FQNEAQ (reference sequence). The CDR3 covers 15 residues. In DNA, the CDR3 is TGTGCCAGCAGCTTAGTTGGGTCGAACACCGGGGAGCTGTTTTTT. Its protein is CASSLVGSNTGELFF.

As DNA, the CDR3 is TGTGCCACCGGCCCCCCTAGGAGCACAGATACGCAGTATTTT. Translated: CATGPPRSTDTQYF. The J gene is TRBJ2-3, the V gene TRBV10-3; D gene uncertain. This CDR3 spans 14 amino acids. The germline V gene has CDR1 ENHRY and CDR2 SYGVKD. V lost 10 bases to trimming and J lost 0 bases, with 14 bases between them.

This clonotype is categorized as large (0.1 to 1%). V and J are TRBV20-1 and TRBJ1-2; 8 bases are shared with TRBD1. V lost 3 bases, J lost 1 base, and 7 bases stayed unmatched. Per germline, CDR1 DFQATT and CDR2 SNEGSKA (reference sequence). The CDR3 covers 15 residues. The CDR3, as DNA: TGCAGTGCTAGGGACAGGGTCCGTATTAACTATGGCTACACCTTC. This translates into CSARDRVRINYGYTF.

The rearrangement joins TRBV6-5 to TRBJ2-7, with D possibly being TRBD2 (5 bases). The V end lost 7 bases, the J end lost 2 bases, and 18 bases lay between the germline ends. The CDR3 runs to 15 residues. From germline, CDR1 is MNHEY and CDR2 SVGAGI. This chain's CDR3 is CASTTLEGPTYEQYF. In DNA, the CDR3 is TGTGCCAGCACAACCCTTGAGGGCCCTACCTACGAGCAGTACTTC.

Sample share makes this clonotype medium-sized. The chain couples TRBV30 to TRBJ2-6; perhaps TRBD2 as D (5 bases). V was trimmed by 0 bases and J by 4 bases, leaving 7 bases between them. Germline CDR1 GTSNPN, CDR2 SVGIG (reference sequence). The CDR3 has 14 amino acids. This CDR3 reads CAWSVGSGANVLTF. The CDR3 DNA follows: TGTGCCTGGAGTGTGGGGAGCGGGGCCAACGTCCTGACTTTC.

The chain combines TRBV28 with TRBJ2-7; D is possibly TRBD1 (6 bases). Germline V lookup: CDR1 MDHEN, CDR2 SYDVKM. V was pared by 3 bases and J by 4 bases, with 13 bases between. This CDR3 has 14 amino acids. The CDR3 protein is CASSFPGDKYEQYF. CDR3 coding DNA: TGTGCCAGCAGTTTCCCAGGGGATAAGTACGAGCAGTACTTC.

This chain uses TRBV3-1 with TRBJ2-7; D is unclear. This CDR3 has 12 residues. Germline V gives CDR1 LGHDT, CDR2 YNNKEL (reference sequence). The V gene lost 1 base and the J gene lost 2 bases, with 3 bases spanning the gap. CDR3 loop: CASSQGAYEQYF. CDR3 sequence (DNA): TGTGCCAGCAGCCAAGGGGCCTACGAGCAGTACTTC.

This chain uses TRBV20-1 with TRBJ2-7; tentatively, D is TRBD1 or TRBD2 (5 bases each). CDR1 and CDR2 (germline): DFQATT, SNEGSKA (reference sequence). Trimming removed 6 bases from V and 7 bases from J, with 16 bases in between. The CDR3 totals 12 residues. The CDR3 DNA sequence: TGCAGTGCCGAACCGGGGCTCGGGGAGCAGTACTTC. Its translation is CSAEPGLGEQYF.

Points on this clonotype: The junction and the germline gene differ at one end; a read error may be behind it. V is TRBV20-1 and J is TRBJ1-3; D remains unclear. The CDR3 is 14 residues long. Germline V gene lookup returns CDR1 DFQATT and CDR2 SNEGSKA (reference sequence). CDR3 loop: CSARRGYSGNTIYF. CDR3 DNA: TGTAGTGCTAGACGTGGGTACTCTGGAAACACCATATATTTT.

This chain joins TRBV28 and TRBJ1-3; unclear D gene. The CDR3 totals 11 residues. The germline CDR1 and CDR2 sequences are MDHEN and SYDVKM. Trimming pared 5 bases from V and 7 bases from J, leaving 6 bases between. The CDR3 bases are TGTGCCAGCAGTCCGGGGAACACCATATATTTT. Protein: CASSPGNTIYF. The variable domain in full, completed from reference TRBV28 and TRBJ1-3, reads DVKVTQSSRYLVKRTGEKVFLECVQDMDHENMFWYRQDPGLGLRLIYFSYDVKMKEKGDIPEGYSVSREKKERFSLILESASTNQTSMYLCASSPGNTIYFGEGSWLTVV.

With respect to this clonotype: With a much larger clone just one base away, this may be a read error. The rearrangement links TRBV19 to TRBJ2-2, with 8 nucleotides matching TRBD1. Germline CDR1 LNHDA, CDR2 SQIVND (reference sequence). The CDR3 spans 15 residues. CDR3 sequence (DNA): TGTGCCAGTAGTATGGACAGGGAGAACACCGGGGAGCTGCTTTTT. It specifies CASSMDRENTGELLF. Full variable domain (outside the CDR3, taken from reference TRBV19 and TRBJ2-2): DGGITQSPKYLFRKEGQNVTLSCEQNLNHDAMYWYRQDPGQGLRLIYYSQIVNDFQKGDIAEGYSVSREKKESFPLTVTSAQKNPTAFYLCASSMDRENTGELLFGEGSRLTVL.

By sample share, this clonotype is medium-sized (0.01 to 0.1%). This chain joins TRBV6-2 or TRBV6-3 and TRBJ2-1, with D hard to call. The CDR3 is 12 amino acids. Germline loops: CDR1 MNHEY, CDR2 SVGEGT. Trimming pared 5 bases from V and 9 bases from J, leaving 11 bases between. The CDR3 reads CASSPGWGEQFF. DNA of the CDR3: TGTGCCAGCAGTCCCGGGTGGGGTGAGCAGTTCTTC.